One sample yielded the 17 T cell receptor beta chains listed below, sequenced in a study of cytomegalovirus exposure and HLA in healthy donors (dated by TCRdb to the late 2010s). The method was the immunoSEQ multiplex PCR assay. The multiplex PCR relied on a mix of 60 forward primers for TCR Vbeta segments and 13 reverse primers for TCR Jbeta segments. The table comes from immuneACCESS by way of TCRdb, which keeps in-frame sequences with V and J called. Part of the clones is missing from these tables; in studies checked, under half for an unresolved V gene and the rest for unknown reasons. The table for this sample shows about 75,000 clones. Of the sample, approximately 2.7% is held by the ten largest clones. The sequencing input was PBMCs. All receptors come from a man in his forties or fifties in good health and CMV-seronegative.

This sequence joins TRBV30 and TRBJ2-7; TRBD2 matches 7 bases. Germline lookup yields CDR1 GTSNPN and CDR2 SVGIG (reference sequence). This CDR3 has 14 residues. The V and J ends lost 1 base and 4 bases, in that order; junction bases with no gene match: 7. CDR3 in amino acids: CAWSGGSGYYEQYF. The CDR3 nucleotides are TGTGCCTGGAGTGGGGGTAGCGGGTATTACGAGCAGTACTTC.

This rearrangement joins TRBV11-2 to TRBJ1-1, with no clear D. Germline assignment: CDR1 SGHAT and CDR2 FQNNGV. The CDR3 loop spans 14 amino acids. V was pared by 1 base and J by 1 base, with 7 bases between. CDR3 loop: CASSLVTGNTEAFF. CDR3 DNA: TGTGCCAGCAGCTTAGTAACTGGGAACACTGAAGCTTTCTTT.

The chain combines TRBV5-1 with TRBJ2-1; 8 bases line up with TRBD2. This CDR3 has 16 amino acids. The germline V gene encodes CDR1 SGHRS and CDR2 YFSETQ. V dropped 0 bases and J dropped 4; count of bases not matched to a gene: 6. The CDR3, as DNA: TGCGCCAGCAGCTTGGAGGCGGGGGGCCTATACAATGAGCAGTTCTTC. Protein product: CASSLEAGGLYNEQFF. The whole variable domain, filled in from reference TRBV5-1 and TRBJ2-1, reads KAGVTQTPRYLIKTRGQQVTLSCSPISGHRSVSWYQQTPGQGLQFLFEYFSETQRNKGNFPGRFSGRQFSNSRSEMNVSTLELGDSALYLCASSLEAGGLYNEQFFGPGTRLTVL.

The chain is built from TRBV4-1 and TRBJ1-4; D gene ambiguous. Looked up from germline, CDR1 is MGHRA and CDR2 is YSYEKL. The CDR3 loop spans 15 amino acids. Trimming took off 0 bases at V and 8 bases at J, with 13 bases between the two ends. CDR3 loop: CASSQERTFAEKLFF. In DNA, the CDR3 is TGCGCCAGCAGCCAAGAGCGTACTTTCGCGGAAAAACTGTTTTTT.

This chain joins TRBV1 and TRBJ2-5; the table calls TRBD2, which could not be checked here. TRBV1 is annotated as a pseudogene. The CDR3 has 16 residues. This CDR3 reads CTSSQASGQEQETQYF. The CDR3 DNA reads as TGCACCAGCAGCCAAGCTAGCGGGCAGGAACAAGAGACCCAGTACTTC.

The CDR3 sequence: CASSRDRENIYGYTF. The DNA for the CDR3 is TGTGCCAGCAGCCGAGACAGGGAGAATATCTATGGCTACACCTTC. The chain carries TRBV11-1 and TRBJ1-2; 7 nucleotides line up with TRBD1. This CDR3 has 15 amino acids. Germline V gives CDR1 SGHAT, CDR2 FQDESV (reference sequence). Trimming took 5 bases from V and 4 from J; bases not matched to a gene: 10.

On this clone itself: Different DNA sequences within this sample yield the same CDR3. V usage is TRBV27 and J usage is TRBJ1-5, with D tentatively TRBD1 (5 bases). This CDR3 spans 14 amino acids. Per germline, CDR1 MNHEY and CDR2 SMNVEV (reference sequence). The V gene lost 8 bases and the J gene lost 1 base, with 12 bases spanning the gap. The CDR3 bases are TGTGCCAGCTCGGGGGGAGGAAGCAATCAGCCCCAGCATTTT. It is translated as CASSGGGSNQPQHF.

The chain couples TRBV14 to TRBJ1-6, with D possibly TRBD1 on 6 matching bases. CDR3 length: 16 residues. The germline V gene encodes CDR1 SGHDN and CDR2 FVKESK. The V end lost 1 base, the J end lost 4 bases, and 11 bases lay between the germline ends. The CDR3, as DNA: TGTGCCAGCAGCCAAGTTACAGGGTTGTATAATTCACCCCTCCACTTT. Its protein product is CASSQVTGLYNSPLHF.

This CDR3 reads CAWGLGDGRQPQHF. The CDR3 coding sequence is TGTGCCTGGGGTCTAGGTGATGGGAGGCAGCCCCAGCATTTT. The chain couples TRBV30 to TRBJ1-5; no firm D call. This CDR3 region has 14 residues. Trimming left V 5 bases short and J 7 bases short, with 18 bases between. Germline V gene data show CDR1 as GTSNPN and CDR2 as SVGIG (reference sequence).

This chain joins TRBV6-1 and TRBJ2-1; a possible D gene is TRBD2 (5 bases). Germline values: CDR1 MNHNS, CDR2 SASEGT. The CDR3 runs to 14 residues. Trimming took 7 bases from V and 6 from J, leaving 16 bases between them. The CDR3 loop reads CASIVKGGGNEQFF. CDR3 DNA sequence: TGTGCCAGCATAGTGAAGGGCGGAGGCAATGAGCAGTTCTTC.

The gene calls are TRBV30 and TRBJ1-2, with a weak D call TRBD1 (6 bases). Germline V gene sequence: CDR1 GTSNPN, CDR2 SVGIG (reference sequence). There are 15 residues in the CDR3. V lost 2 bases to trimming and J lost 4 bases, with 17 bases between them. CDR3 residues: CAWSPGTTELYGYTF. The CDR3 nucleotides read TGTGCCTGGAGTCCTGGGACAACCGAACTCTATGGCTACACCTTC.

The V call is TRBV2, the J call TRBJ2-7; 7 bases fit TRBD2. The CDR3 is 16 residues long. V shed 7 bases, J shed 0 bases, and the junction held 12 bases outside the gene matches. Germline V gives CDR1 SNHLY, CDR2 FYNNEI. As DNA, the CDR3 is TGTGCCAGCATGAGCCTCGGGGGGTATAGCTCCTACGAGCAGTACTTC. Its protein product is CASMSLGGYSSYEQYF. Full variable domain (outside the CDR3, taken from reference TRBV2 and TRBJ2-7): EPEVTQTPSHQVTQMGQEVILRCVPISNHLYFYWYRQILGQKVEFLVSFYNNEISEKSEIFDDQFSVERPDGSNFTLKIRSTKLEDSAMYFCASMSLGGYSSYEQYFGPGTRLTVT.

The rearrangement joins TRBV5-4 to TRBJ1-6, with D uncertain. V was pared by 4 bases and J by 7 bases, with 12 bases between. CDR1 is SGHNT, CDR2 YYREEE, per germline (reference sequence). The CDR3 totals 14 residues. Here the CDR3 DNA reads TGTGCCAGCAGCGTAGGAGGGAGGAATTCACCCCTCCACTTT. It encodes CASSVGGRNSPLHF.

V usage is TRBV30 and J usage is TRBJ1-4; possible D gene TRBD1, 5 bases. In germline, CDR1 is GTSNPN, CDR2 SVGIG (reference sequence). The V and J ends lost 1 base and 2 bases respectively, with 8 bases between them. The CDR3 runs to 14 residues. The CDR3 nucleotides read TGTGCCTGGAGTGGCGGGGGGACTAATGAAAAACTGTTTTTT. Encoded protein: CAWSGGGTNEKLFF.

This rearrangement joins TRBV12-5 to TRBJ1-4, with 12 bases that match TRBD1. From germline, CDR1 is LGHNT and CDR2 FRNRAP. V dropped 6 bases and J dropped 7; count of bases not matched to a gene: 6. The CDR3 contains 15 residues. The chain's CDR3 is CASGAGTGGVEKLFF. DNA for the CDR3: TGTGCTAGTGGCGCCGGGACAGGGGGCGTTGAAAAACTGTTTTTT.

The chain uses TRBV11-2 and TRBJ2-7, with 7 bases matching TRBD1. In germline, CDR1 is SGHAT, CDR2 FQNNGV. After removal of 2 bases from V and 0 bases from J, the junction contained 10 bases not matched to a gene. This CDR3 is built from 17 residues. The CDR3 coding sequence is TGTGCCAGCAGCTTACCTCAGGGGGACACCCTCTCCTACGAGCAGTACTTC. As protein: CASSLPQGDTLSYEQYF. Full variable domain (rest looked up from reference TRBV11-2 and TRBJ2-7): EAGVAQSPRYKIIEKRQSVAFWCNPISGHATLYWYQQILGQGPKLLIQFQNNGVVDDSQLPKDRFSAERLKGVDSTLKIQPAKLEDSAVYLCASSLPQGDTLSYEQYFGPGTRLTVT.

The genes are TRBV5-4 and TRBJ2-5; a possible D gene is TRBD2 (5 bases). The CDR3 contains 16 residues. Per germline, CDR1 SGHNT and CDR2 YYREEE (reference sequence). V gave up 1 base and J gave up 7 bases, with 20 bases separating them. CDR3 bases: TGTGCCAGCAGCTTGAAGCCGCGGGCGTACCCGGGGACCCAGTACTTC. This translates into CASSLKPRAYPGTQYF.